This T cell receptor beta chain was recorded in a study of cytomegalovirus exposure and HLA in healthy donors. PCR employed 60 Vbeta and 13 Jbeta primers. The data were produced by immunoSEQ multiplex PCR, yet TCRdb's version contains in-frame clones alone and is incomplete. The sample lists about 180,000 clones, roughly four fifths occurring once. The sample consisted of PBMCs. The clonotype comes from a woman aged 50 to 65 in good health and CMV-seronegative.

The CDR3 region is CASSPGTSGSNEQFF. As DNA, the CDR3 is TGTGCCAGCAGCCCCGGGACTAGCGGGAGTAATGAGCAGTTCTTC. V and J are TRBV28 and TRBJ2-1; the match to TRBD2 covers 14 bases. Looked up from germline, CDR1 is MDHEN and CDR2 is SYDVKM. The CDR3 is made up of 15 amino acids. V lost 6 bases, J lost 7 bases, and 5 bases stayed unmatched.